This passage covers 32 T cell receptor beta chains from one sample sequenced in a study of T cells in localized non-small cell lung cancer. Method: immunoSEQ multiplex PCR; TCRdb's copy keeps in-frame clones and lacks some. The sample records around 2,200 clones, approximately 30% being singletons. Sequencing used normal lung tissue next to the tumor, obtained before any cancer treatment. The receptor source for this set is a man aged 40 to 70 with stage III lung adenocarcinoma.

Concerning this clone itself: Mismatch with germline at one junction end may stem from a read error. This chain links TRBV10-1 with TRBJ2-2; 10 nucleotides line up with TRBD1. The CDR3 runs 16 residues. CDR1 and CDR2 (germline): WNHNN, SYGVQD (reference sequence). CDR3 in amino acids: CASSESVGQGTGELFF. In nucleotides, the CDR3 is TGCGCCAGCAGTGAGTCCGTGGGACAGGGGACCGGGGAACTGTTTTTT.

CDR3 DNA sequence: TGCAGCGTTGTTGGCAGGGTTAACACTGAAGCTTTCTTT. It codes for CSVVGRVNTEAFF. This chain joins TRBV29-1 and TRBJ1-1, with a possible D match to TRBD1 (5 bases). The CDR3 sequence is 13 residues long. The germline V and J ends were trimmed by 4 bases and 2 bases, with 11 bases remaining between them. Germline CDR1 is SQVTM and CDR2 is ANQGSEA.

The chain carries TRBV28 and TRBJ2-7; TRBD1 or TRBD2 may be the D gene (5 bases each). CDR3 length equals 13 residues. The germline V and J ends were trimmed by 6 bases and 2 bases, with 11 bases remaining between them. Germline values: CDR1 MDHEN, CDR2 SYDVKM. As DNA, the CDR3 is TGTGCCAGCAGCGGGGACGGGACCTACGAGCAGTACTTC. Its protein product is CASSGDGTYEQYF.

The chain carries TRBV18 and TRBJ2-2, with 11 bases fitting TRBD2. J lost 7 bases, V lost 5 bases, and 12 bases had no gene match. Germline V gene sequence: CDR1 KGHSH, CDR2 LQKENI. CDR3 size: 17 residues. CDR3 region: CASSETLAGAENGELFF. In nucleotides, the CDR3 is TGTGCCAGCTCAGAGACACTAGCGGGAGCCGAAAACGGGGAGCTGTTTTTT. Using reference TRBV18 and TRBJ2-2 for the parts outside the CDR3, the full variable domain is NAGVMQNPRHLVRRRGQEARLRCSPMKGHSHVYWYRQLPEEGLKFMVYLQKENIIDESGMPKERFSAEFPKEGPSILRIQQVVRGDSAAYFCASSETLAGAENGELFFGEGSRLTVL.

The chain uses TRBV19 and TRBJ2-7; 11 bases fit TRBD2. Germline V gene data show CDR1 as LNHDA and CDR2 as SQIVND (reference sequence). Unmatched junction bases numbered 3, after V lost 5 bases and J lost 3 bases. The CDR3 loop spans 14 amino acids. Here the CDR3 reads CASSVAGGGYEQYF. CDR3 DNA sequence: TGTGCCAGTAGTGTAGCGGGAGGGGGCTACGAGCAGTACTTC.

The chain combines TRBV19 with TRBJ2-7; D is undetermined. V was clipped by 6 bases and J by 0 bases, with 12 bases between them. This CDR3 spans 14 amino acids. From germline, CDR1 is LNHDA and CDR2 SQIVND (reference sequence). This chain's CDR3 is CASSPQPDSYEQYF. DNA of the CDR3: TGTGCCAGTAGCCCCCAGCCGGACTCCTACGAGCAGTACTTC.

The rearrangement links TRBV18 to TRBJ2-6; D uncertain. Germline V CDR1 and CDR2: KGHSH, LQKENI. This CDR3 has 17 residues. V shed 5 bases and J shed 0 bases, with 14 bases lying between them. CDR3 sequence (DNA): TGTGCCAGCTCATACCGGGCCCCGGACTCTGGGGCCAACGTCCTGACTTTC. Protein product: CASSYRAPDSGANVLTF.

J is TRBJ2-5 and V is TRBV11-3; 7 positions agree with TRBD1. Germline CDR1 SGHNT, CDR2 YENEEA. The CDR3 runs 15 residues. V lost 6 bases and J lost 0; bases outside the gene matches: 7. The CDR3 here is CASSLGGQHQETQYF. The CDR3 coding sequence is TGTGCCAGCAGTCTAGGGGGACAGCACCAAGAGACCCAGTACTTC.

The chain has TRBV6-8 and TRBJ1-1; 11 bases match TRBD1. Losses at the gene ends were 2 bases for V and 2 bases for J; bases not matched to a gene: 1. The CDR3 loop spans 15 amino acids. CDR1 is MNHGY, CDR2 SAAAGT, per germline. The CDR3 DNA follows: TGTGCCAGCAGTTACGGGACAGGGGGAAACACTGAAGCTTTCTTT. Its translation is CASSYGTGGNTEAFF.

By its share, this clone is medium-sized. This chain connects TRBV4-1 to TRBJ2-7; D unresolved. Germline CDR1 and CDR2: MGHRA and YSYEKL. The CDR3 extends over 15 amino acids. V lost 0 bases, J lost 2 bases, and 11 bases lay in between. The CDR3 spells CASSQDLYSTYEQYF. The CDR3 DNA is TGCGCCAGCAGCCAAGATCTTTACTCAACCTACGAGCAGTACTTC.

The genes are TRBV29-1 and TRBJ2-2; 7 bases are shared with TRBD1. V shed 6 bases and J 3 bases; nucleotides not matched to a gene: 7. The germline CDR1 and CDR2 sequences are SQVTM and ANQGSEA. CDR3 length equals 14 residues. This CDR3 is CSVLGTAYTGELFF. The CDR3 DNA is TGCAGCGTGCTGGGGACAGCCTACACCGGGGAGCTGTTTTTT.

The chain couples TRBV6-8 to TRBJ1-5; D not certain. Germline lookup yields CDR1 MNHGY and CDR2 SAAAGT. This CDR3 spans 12 amino acids. The V end lost 11 bases, the J end lost 5 bases, and 13 bases lay between the germline ends. The chain's CDR3 is CAVGGIDQPQHF. The CDR3 coding sequence is TGTGCCGTGGGAGGGATAGATCAGCCCCAGCATTTT.

By sample share, this clone is medium-sized. The chain uses TRBV7-2 and TRBJ2-1; D possibly corresponds to TRBD2 (6 bases). Trimming removed 4 bases at V and 10 bases at J, with 14 bases between. Germline assignment: CDR1 SGHTA and CDR2 FQGNSA. CDR3 length equals 13 residues. CDR3 nucleotide sequence: TGTGCCAGCAGCTCACGCGGGACGGCGGAGCAGTTCTTC. Its protein is CASSSRGTAEQFF.

The chain employs TRBV29-1 and TRBJ2-2; 15 bases are shared with TRBD2. This CDR3 is 18 amino acids long. The trim removed 0 bases at V and 2 bases at J, leaving 4 bases unmatched. Germline CDR1 is SQVTM and CDR2 is ANQGSEA. The CDR3 coding sequence is TGCAGCGTTGAAGATAGGACTAGCGGGAGGGTAAACACCGGGGAGCTGTTTTTT. It specifies CSVEDRTSGRVNTGELFF.

The chain uses TRBV30 and TRBJ2-7; D is uncertain. The CDR3 totals 13 residues. Trimming removed 0 bases from V and 2 bases from J, with 8 bases in between. Germline V gene data show CDR1 as GTSNPN and CDR2 as SVGIG (reference sequence). The CDR3 reads CAWSVDRPYEQYF. CDR3 bases: TGTGCCTGGAGTGTAGACCGCCCCTACGAGCAGTACTTC.

This clone turned up a few times. The rearrangement links TRBV15 to TRBJ1-6; D is possibly TRBD1 (5 bases). Germline CDR1 LNHNV, CDR2 YYDKDF (reference sequence). The V gene lost 1 base and the J gene lost 8 bases, with 12 bases spanning the gap. CDR3 length: 15 residues. CDR3 sequence (DNA): TGTGCCACCAGCAGAGGTCGGGGGAGGGATTCACCCCTCCACTTT. Translated: CATSRGRGRDSPLHF.

A few counts support this clone. CDR3 sequence: CASSHRTSGNNEQFF. In DNA, the CDR3 is TGTGCCAGCAGCCACCGGACTAGCGGTAACAATGAGCAGTTCTTC. The chain employs TRBV6-8 and TRBJ2-1; 10 positions agree with TRBD2. Germline CDR1 reads MNHGY; CDR2 reads SAAAGT. Trimming at V came to 6 bases and at J to 5 bases, leaving 7 bases not matched to a gene. This CDR3 spans 15 amino acids.

The chain couples TRBV6-8 to TRBJ1-5; no definite D call. The germline V and J ends were trimmed by 6 bases and 6 bases, with 12 bases remaining between them. Germline CDR1 reads MNHGY; CDR2 reads SAAAGT. The CDR3 has 13 residues. The DNA of the CDR3 is TGTGCCAGCAGCCCCATTAGCGGTCAGCCCCAGCATTTT. Protein: CASSPISGQPQHF.

The CDR3 region is CASSATGGGANVLTF. CDR3 bases: TGTGCCAGCAGCGCTACAGGGGGCGGGGCCAACGTCCTGACTTTC. The chain combines TRBV9 with TRBJ2-6, with 9 bases aligning to TRBD1. Per the germline V gene, CDR1 is SGDLS and CDR2 is YYNGEE. Germline trimming cut 3 bases from V and 4 bases from J; bases unmatched to any gene: 2. CDR3 length: 15 amino acids.

V and J are TRBV11-3 and TRBJ2-1; 7 nucleotides align to TRBD2. The CDR3 runs 17 residues. Germline V gives CDR1 SGHNT, CDR2 YENEEA. V lost 4 bases to trimming and J lost 7 bases; unmatched junction nucleotides: 16. CDR3 protein: CASSSRDYLLRGNEQFF. Here the CDR3 DNA reads TGTGCCAGCAGCTCCCGGGACTACTTACTGAGAGGGAATGAGCAGTTCTTC.

This clone has just a few counts. The rearrangement joins TRBV25-1 to TRBJ2-3; 12 bases agree with TRBD2. From germline, CDR1 is MGHDK and CDR2 SYGVNS. The CDR3 runs to 16 residues. V was pared by 7 bases and J by 0 bases, with 5 bases of the junction left unmatched. The CDR3 reads CASTPGTSGSTDTQYF. The CDR3, as DNA: TGTGCCAGCACTCCCGGGACTAGCGGGAGCACAGATACGCAGTATTTT.

This clone is deemed medium-sized. The rearrangement links TRBV11-3 to TRBJ2-1; TRBD2 matches 13 bases. There are 16 residues in the CDR3. CDR1 and CDR2 (germline): SGHNT, YENEEA. J lost 5 bases, V lost 5 bases, and 6 bases had no gene match. CDR3 sequence: CASSRGTSGTNNEQFF. CDR3 nucleotides: TGTGCCAGCAGCCGCGGGACTAGCGGGACGAACAATGAGCAGTTCTTC.

This clone turned up a few times. The chain is built from TRBV6-8 and TRBJ1-5; 7 bases are shared with TRBD1. The trim removed 5 bases at V and 0 bases at J, leaving 4 bases unmatched. The CDR3 runs 15 residues. Germline V gene lookup returns CDR1 MNHGY and CDR2 SAAAGT. The CDR3 region is CASSRQGPSNQPQHF. CDR3 nucleotides: TGTGCCAGCAGTCGACAGGGCCCTAGCAATCAGCCCCAGCATTTT.

In this sample, this clone is medium-sized. V and J are TRBV11-3 and TRBJ2-1, with TRBD2 identical over 7 bases. The germline V gene has CDR1 SGHNT and CDR2 YENEEA. Germline trimming cut 3 bases from V and 10 bases from J; bases unmatched to any gene: 9. The CDR3 length is 14 residues. The CDR3 reads CASSLHQGAGEQFF. The DNA for the CDR3 is TGTGCCAGCAGCTTGCACCAAGGAGCGGGGGAGCAGTTCTTC.

In DNA, the CDR3 is TGTGCCAGCAGCTCCGGACAGATAGGGAGCACAGATACGCAGTATTTT. This translates into CASSSGQIGSTDTQYF. This chain links TRBV11-3 with TRBJ2-3; possibly TRBD1 for D (6 bases). V lost 4 bases and J 0 bases, leaving 14 bases between the germline ends. The length of the CDR3 is 16 residues. Germline V lookup: CDR1 SGHNT, CDR2 YENEEA.

This clone has a count of ten or more. The chain carries TRBV6-8 and TRBJ1-2, with a weak D call TRBD1 (5 bases). CDR3 size: 13 residues. V lost 5 bases and J 4 bases, leaving 11 bases between the germline ends. The germline V gene encodes CDR1 MNHGY and CDR2 SAAAGT. CDR3 loop: CASSPIDSYGYTF. CDR3 bases: TGTGCCAGCAGTCCGATCGACAGCTATGGCTACACCTTC.

This clone occurred a few times. The rearrangement links TRBV11-3 to TRBJ2-6; the D is unclear. Trimming left V 5 bases short and J 5 bases short, with 22 bases between. In germline, CDR1 is SGHNT, CDR2 YENEEA. The CDR3 totals 18 residues. The CDR3 bases are TGTGCCAGCAGCATGTGGTTGAGACGACAAAGTCGGGCCAACGTCCTGACTTTC. This codes for CASSMWLRRQSRANVLTF. Complete variable domain (other parts from reference TRBV11-3 and TRBJ2-6): EAGVVQSPRYKIIEKKQPVAFWCNPISGHNTLYWYLQNLGQGPELLIRYENEEAVDDSQLPKDRFSAERLKGVDSTLKIQPAELGDSAVYLCASSMWLRRQSRANVLTFGAGSRLTVL.

The chain is built from TRBV18 and TRBJ1-6; no firm D call. Germline CDR1 and CDR2: KGHSH and LQKENI. The CDR3 has 15 residues. Trimming removed 1 base at V and 9 bases at J, with 13 bases between. The CDR3 DNA follows: TGTGCCAGCTCACCACGGTCCACTTTAGGTTCACCCCTCCACTTT. Translating gives CASSPRSTLGSPLHF.

The chain combines TRBV23-1 with TRBJ1-4, with 7 bases lining up with TRBD1. TRBV23-1 is noted as an ORF with a role that remains uncertain. Unmatched junction bases numbered 8, after V lost 6 bases and J lost 4 bases. There are 15 residues in the CDR3. The CDR3 region has the DNA TGCGCCAGCAGCCAAACGACAGGGCTTAATGAAAAACTGTTTTTT. This translates into CASSQTTGLNEKLFF.

This clone was counted ten times or more. J is TRBJ2-5 and V is TRBV11-3; 8 bases are a match to TRBD2. Per the germline V gene, CDR1 is SGHNT and CDR2 is YENEEA. The CDR3 sequence is 17 residues long. The trim removed 3 bases at V and 1 base at J, leaving 10 bases unmatched. The CDR3, as DNA: TGTGCCAGCAGCTTTCAGACGGGCGGGGGGACCCAAGAGACCCAGTACTTC. Translation: CASSFQTGGGTQETQYF. Filled out from reference TRBV11-3 and TRBJ2-5, the complete variable domain reads EAGVVQSPRYKIIEKKQPVAFWCNPISGHNTLYWYLQNLGQGPELLIRYENEEAVDDSQLPKDRFSAERLKGVDSTLKIQPAELGDSAVYLCASSFQTGGGTQETQYFGPGTRLLVL.

This clone counts as medium-sized. V usage is TRBV6-8 and J usage is TRBJ2-2, with 7 bases matching TRBD2. Germline-derived CDR1 and CDR2 are MNHGY and SAAAGT. V lost 4 bases to trimming and J lost 5 bases; unmatched junction nucleotides: 7. The CDR3 consists of 15 residues. CDR3 protein: CASSSLLRGTGELFF. The CDR3 DNA reads as TGTGCCAGCAGTTCTCTTTTGCGGGGGACCGGGGAGCTGTTTTTT.

Within the sample, this clone is medium-sized (0.01 to 0.1%). The chain carries TRBV11-3 and TRBJ1-2, with D unclear. V was cut by 5 bases and J by 8 bases, with 27 bases left in between. The CDR3 length is 17 residues. CDR1 is SGHNT, CDR2 YENEEA, per germline. In DNA form, the CDR3 reads TGTGCCAGCAGCACCTTGGAGGACCAAGCGGCAAGAGTAGGCTACACCTTC. This gives the protein CASSTLEDQAARVGYTF.